Listed below are T cell receptor beta chains from one sample, sequenced in a study of human T cells and chemical hapten exposure. TCRdb re-derived calls from the RACE reads in MiXCR, one entry per CDR3 protein. Of more than 250,000 distinct CDR3 sequences listed, about 9% were seen once; the top ten hold 2.3%. Specimen: whole blood, collected in connection with sensitization to the hapten diphenylcyclopropenone (DPC). These receptors all come from a woman in her thirties or forties with alopecia areata. Some clones in this sample may be carry-over from other donors' samples. Both conserved end residues are part of each CDR3. The D gene is left open where the match is weak. Expanded clones get a size class; other rows say once, few or many, or leave the size out.

>TRBJ2-1|TRBV14|TRBD2|-
CASSLLAGYNEQFF
TGTGCCAGCAGCCTTCTAGCGGGCTACAATGAGCAGTTCTTC
>TRBJ1-4|TRBV4-3|-|-
CASSHQGPNEKLFF
TGCGCCAGCAGCCACCAGGGGCCTAATGAAAAACTGTTTTTT
>TRBJ2-3|TRBV2|TRBD1|few
CASTGQGAYTQYF
TGTGCCAGCACGGGACAGGGGGCGTATACGCAGTATTTT
>TRBJ1-5|TRBV10-3|-|many
CAISRTGGGQPQHF
TGTGCCATCAGCCGTACAGGAGGGGGTCAGCCCCAGCATTTT
>TRBJ2-3|TRBV10-3|TRBD2|few
CAISEYGGSSDTQYF
TGTGCCATCAGTGAGTACGGCGGGAGCTCAGATACGCAGTATTTT
>TRBJ2-5|TRBV5-1|-|-
CASSLYSRGSYQETQYF
TGCGCCAGCAGCTTGTACTCGCGGGGATCGTACCAAGAGACCCAGTACTTC
>TRBJ1-6|TRBV7-2|-|few
CATRPSAGYSPLHF
TGTGCCACCCGCCCCTCAGCTGGGTATTCACCCCTCCACTTT
>TRBJ2-3|TRBV3-1|TRBD2|few
CASSQLSGRTDTQYF
TGTGCCAGCAGCCAACTCAGCGGGAGGACAGATACGCAGTATTTT
>TRBJ2-5|TRBV6-5|TRBD2|few
CASSRRTSGKETQYF
TGTGCCAGCAGCCGCAGGACTAGCGGGAAAGAGACCCAGTACTTC
>TRBJ1-1|TRBV18|-|many
CASSPGGRTTEAFF
TGTGCCAGCTCACCAGGGGGGCGAACTACTGAAGCTTTCTTT
>TRBJ2-7|TRBV27|-|many
CASRGLGEQYF
TGTGCCAGCAGAGGTCTGGGCGAGCAGTACTTC
>TRBJ2-7|TRBV7-8|-|-
CASSLGPEGEQYF
TGTGCCAGCAGCTTAGGTCCGGAGGGCGAGCAGTACTTC
>TRBJ1-1|TRBV18|-|-
CASSPSALNTEAFF
TGTGCCAGCTCACCATCGGCTCTGAACACTGAAGCTTTCTTT
>TRBJ2-5|TRBV7-9|-|few
CASSSYREQETQYF
TGTGCCAGCAGCTCGTACAGAGAACAAGAGACCCAGTACTTC
>TRBJ2-7|TRBV5-1|TRBD1|few
CASSLTGTGSYEQYF
TGCGCCAGCAGCCTGACCGGGACAGGTTCCTACGAGCAGTACTTC
>TRBJ2-5|TRBV5-1|TRBD1|few
CASSQSQGRQETQYF
TGCGCCAGCAGCCAGTCACAGGGGCGACAAGAGACCCAGTACTTC